This record concerns one TCR beta chain sequence. Its antigen is as yet unknown. The CDR3 is made up of 14 amino acids. V lost 6 bases and J 2 bases, leaving 14 bases between the germline ends. Germline V gene data show CDR1 as SGHRS and CDR2 as YFSETQ. The data originate from a study of CD8+ T cells in alopecia areata. Study-level findings and limits: For baseline CD8+ expansion, any link to response stays uncertain with one nonresponder. Higher clonality and more expanded CD8+ clones appeared in lesional than normal scalp.

The treatment: oral pan-JAK inhibitor, 5-10 mg twice daily. Using a FACSAria, the CD4+ and CD8+ T cells were sorted from the PBMCs. Sequencing templates came from extracted RNA that was reverse transcribed into cDNA. Measured with immunoSEQ multiplex PCR; TCRdb has only the in-frame clones, and not every one. The profile shows fewer than 250,000 clones, less than 45% of them singletons. Sample: CD4+ T cells sorted from blood, taken at approximately week 36, from a patient treated with tofacitinib. The rearrangement links TRBV5-1 to TRBJ1-1; D not resolved. This clonotype was sampled from a human donor with alopecia areata. The CDR3 nucleotides are TGCGCCAGCAACCAAGGATTGGGCAACACTGAAGCTTTCTTT. This gives the protein CASNQGLGNTEAFF.